These 18 T cell receptor beta chains were all obtained from the same sample, sequenced in a study of spatial heterogeneity in lung cancer (dated by TCRdb to 2018 to 2020). The library relied on 5' RACE. Sequenced using a NextSeq 500. TCRdb trimmed public reads at Q25 via fastp, called clones via MiXCR and kept in-frame beta chains. Every distinct CDR3 protein forms one entry, paired with its most common genes and DNA. Here the sample has 2,700 or so distinct CDR3 sequences; roughly 8.5% occur a single time. The ten largest make up around 40% of the sample. The sample's time point label, decoded: sample taken at primary tumor resection. Without any cell sorting, TCR sequencing was performed on whole RNA extracted either from tumor and nontumor lung tissue or from cryopreserved PBMC samples. Sample: normal lung tissue next to the tumor, taken at surgery. These receptors came from a male donor with early-stage non-small cell lung cancer.

Ten or more counts support this clonotype. This beta chain turned up in a library designed for alpha chains; as an off-target read, its abundance says little. This rearrangement joins TRBV6-5 to TRBJ2-7; TRBD2 matches 8 bases. This CDR3 is built from 14 residues. Per the germline V gene, CDR1 is MNHEY and CDR2 is SVGAGI. Trimming at V came to 2 bases and at J to 6 bases, leaving 6 bases not matched to a gene. The CDR3, as DNA: TGTGCCAGCAGTTACGCTAGCGGGTCGACCGAGCAGTACTTC. Its translation: CASSYASGSTEQYF.

This clonotype appeared many times. This beta chain is an unintended read in a library built for alpha chains; its size means little. CDR3: CASSLTRVVTEAFF. As DNA, the CDR3 is TGTGCCAGCTCACTAACCAGGGTTGTCACTGAAGCTTTCTTT. The chain joins TRBV18 to TRBJ1-1; D may be TRBD1 (5 bases). This CDR3 comprises 14 residues. The germline V and J ends were trimmed by 4 bases and 4 bases, with 13 bases remaining between them. Germline values: CDR1 KGHSH, CDR2 LQKENI. Based on the CDR3 plus reference TRBV18 and TRBJ1-1, the full variable domain is NAGVMQNPRHLVRRRGQEARLRCSPMKGHSHVYWYRQLPEEGLKFMVYLQKENIIDESGMPKERFSAEFPKEGPSILRIQQVVRGDSAAYFCASSLTRVVTEAFFGQGTRLTVV.

In this sample, this clonotype is medium-sized. In a library made to pick up alpha chains, this beta chain is a stray read with a size that means little. The chain employs TRBV30 and TRBJ2-7; tentative D call: TRBD1 (5 bases). Germline V gene sequence: CDR1 GTSNPN, CDR2 SVGIG (reference sequence). The length of the CDR3 is 14 residues. V dropped 0 bases and J dropped 2 bases, with 11 bases sitting between them. The CDR3 sequence is CAWSVTGFTYEQYF. The CDR3 bases are TGTGCCTGGAGTGTAACAGGATTTACCTACGAGCAGTACTTC.

Remarks on this clonotype: This beta chain slipped into a library made for alpha chains as a stray read, so its size is not meaningful. The chain carries TRBV12-1 and TRBJ2-7. TRBV12-1 is deemed a pseudogene. This CDR3 comprises 14 residues. As DNA, the CDR3 is TGTGCCAGCAGCCTAGGACAGGGCTTCCACGAGCAGTACTTC. Its translation is CASSLGQGFHEQYF.

Relative to its sample, this clonotype is medium-sized (0.01 to 0.1%). For a library built for alpha chains, this beta chain is a stray read; little rests on its size. V is TRBV2 and J is TRBJ2-1; 8 bases are a match to TRBD2. Germline lookup yields CDR1 SNHLY and CDR2 FYNNEI. The J segment lost 9 bases and the V segment lost 5 bases, leaving 12 bases of the junction unmatched. The CDR3 totals 15 residues. The CDR3 DNA is TGTGCCAGCAGTAGAAACGGGAGGGCCGAAGGTGAGCAGTTCTTC. This sequence encodes CASSRNGRAEGEQFF.

The sample holds many counts of this clonotype. This beta chain is a stray sequence in a library constructed for alpha chains; its clone size is not meaningful. J is TRBJ1-3 and V is TRBV5-4; the match to TRBD1 covers 9 bases. CDR3 length: 18 amino acids. The V segment lost 0 bases and the J segment 2 bases; nucleotides outside the gene matches: 9. The germline CDR1 and CDR2 sequences are SGHNT and YYREEE (reference sequence). The CDR3 DNA sequence: TGTGCCAGCAGCTTGGGGACAGGGGCTGCTTCAGCTGGAAACACCATATATTTT. It translates to CASSLGTGAASAGNTIYF.

By share, this clonotype ranks as medium-sized. This beta chain came through as a stray read in a library set up for alpha chains, and its size says little. The CDR3: CASSPKTGGDYGYTF. The DNA for the CDR3 is TGTGCCAGCAGCCCAAAGACAGGGGGCGACTATGGCTACACCTTC. The rearrangement joins TRBV7-2 to TRBJ1-2, with TRBD1 matching 10 bases. This CDR3 has 15 residues. The V segment lost 5 bases and the J segment 3 bases; nucleotides outside the gene matches: 6. CDR1 is SGHTA and CDR2 is FQGNSA in the germline V gene.

This clonotype has at least ten counts. Since the library was made to target alpha chains, this beta chain is a stray read and its abundance is not meaningful. V usage is TRBV7-6 and J usage is TRBJ2-3; D gene unclear. V was shortened by 4 bases and J by 6 bases, with 8 bases between the two germline ends. From germline, CDR1 is SGHVS and CDR2 FNYEAQ. The CDR3 totals 12 residues. The CDR3, as DNA: TGTGCCAGCAGCTCACGGTCGGATACGCAGTATTTT. It codes for CASSSRSDTQYF. The full variable domain, with the rest looked up from reference TRBV7-6 and TRBJ2-3, is GAGVSQSPRYKVTKRGQDVALRCDPISGHVSLYWYRQALGQGPEFLTYFNYEAQQDKSGLPNDRFSAERPEGSISTLTIQRTEQRDSAMYRCASSSRSDTQYFGPGTRLTVL.

In its sample, this clonotype was seen once. This beta chain is a stray sequence in a library constructed for alpha chains; its clone size is not meaningful. The chain carries TRBV2 and TRBJ1-5; tentatively, D is TRBD1 (5 bases). The V end was cut by 7 bases, the J end by 3 bases, with 16 bases between. Germline V gives CDR1 SNHLY, CDR2 FYNNEI. The CDR3 sequence is 15 residues long. The CDR3 nucleotides read TGTGCCAGCACTCCCGGAGGAGGGGCCAATCAGCCCCAGCATTTT. Protein: CASTPGGGANQPQHF.

Details on this clonotype: A library prepared for alpha chains yielded this beta chain as an off-target read; its size is of little meaning. The chain carries TRBV20-1 and TRBJ1-2; 8 bases agree with TRBD1. CDR3 size: 13 residues. Per germline, CDR1 DFQATT and CDR2 SNEGSKA (reference sequence). J lost 4 bases, V lost 4 bases, and 5 bases had no gene match. The CDR3 DNA reads TGCAGTGCTATCAGGGGGCTTACCTATGGCTACACCTTC. Translating it yields CSAIRGLTYGYTF.

This clonotype appeared many times. In a library made to pick up alpha chains, this beta chain is a stray read with a size that means little. The V and J genes are TRBV6-1 and TRBJ2-7; 12 bases match TRBD2. Germline values: CDR1 MNHNS, CDR2 SASEGT. This CDR3 region has 15 residues. J lost 2 bases, V lost 7 bases, and 6 bases had no gene match. CDR3 DNA sequence: TGTGCCAGCATTATGACTAGCGGGAGTCCCTACGAGCAGTACTTC. Its protein product is CASIMTSGSPYEQYF.

In this sample, this clonotype is large. A library prepared for alpha chains yielded this beta chain as an off-target read; its size is of little meaning. J is TRBJ2-1 and V is TRBV11-1; TRBD1 matches at 7 bases. Trimming at V came to 1 base and at J to 4 bases, leaving 1 base not matched to a gene. Germline lookup yields CDR1 SGHAT and CDR2 FQDESV (reference sequence). This CDR3 region has 14 residues. CDR3 region: CASSLEQGYNEQFF. CDR3 in DNA: TGTGCCAGCAGCTTAGAACAGGGGTACAATGAGCAGTTCTTC.

Points on this clonotype: This beta chain is an unintended read in a library built for alpha chains; its size means little. This chain uses TRBV25-1 with TRBJ1-1; 8 bases match TRBD1. CDR1 MGHDK and CDR2 SYGVNS come from the germline V gene. The CDR3 runs to 13 residues. Trimming removed 5 bases from V and 4 bases from J; junction bases left unmatched: 3. The CDR3, as DNA: TGTGCCAGCAGTCGGACAGGGCCCACTGAAGCTTTCTTT. As protein: CASSRTGPTEAFF.

With respect to this clonotype: Since it is a stray read in a library aimed at alpha chains, this beta chain has a size that is not meaningful. The V call is TRBV4-1, the J call TRBJ2-1; TRBD2 matches at 9 bases. Unmatched junction bases numbered 7, after V lost 4 bases and J lost 6 bases. This CDR3 is built from 15 residues. In germline, CDR1 is MGHRA, CDR2 YSYEKL. Here the CDR3 DNA reads TGCGCCAGCAGCCGCCGGACTAGCGAGAGCAATGAGCAGTTCTTC. It specifies CASSRRTSESNEQFF.

By share, this clonotype ranks as medium-sized. Because the library targeted alpha chains, this beta chain is an off-target read whose size means little. The chain is built from TRBV5-1 and TRBJ1-2; 8 bases fit TRBD1. CDR1 is SGHRS and CDR2 is YFSETQ in the germline V gene. Trimming cost V 4 bases and J 4 bases; bases outside gene matches: 9. The CDR3 is 15 residues long. The CDR3 nucleotides read TGCGCCAGCAGCCAACAGACAGGGGACCTCTATGGCTACACCTTC. Translation gives CASSQQTGDLYGYTF.

Worth noting for this clonotype: This beta chain is off target for a library built for alpha chains, so its abundance means little. The CDR3 here is CASSSHLTGGLYEQYF. The CDR3 nucleotides read TGTGCCAGCAGCTCCCACCTGACAGGGGGTCTCTACGAGCAGTACTTC. The chain joins TRBV7-9 to TRBJ2-7; 9 positions match TRBD1. Germline values: CDR1 SEHNR, CDR2 FQNEAQ (reference sequence). The CDR3 runs 16 residues. The J segment lost 3 bases and the V segment lost 4 bases, leaving 10 bases of the junction unmatched.

The sample holds many counts of this clonotype. This beta chain appears as a stray read in a library generated for alpha chains; its size is not informative. The chain has TRBV5-4 and TRBJ2-1; TRBD2 matches at 12 bases. The CDR3 runs to 20 residues. Losses at the gene ends were 3 bases for V and 2 bases for J; bases not matched to a gene: 15. Germline loops: CDR1 SGHNT, CDR2 YYREEE (reference sequence). The CDR3 nucleotides read TGTGCCAGCAGCTCAAGGGCTAGCGGGAGGGCCCGAGGTCCCTACAATGAGCAGTTCTTC. It translates to CASSSRASGRARGPYNEQFF.

In the case of this clonotype: The library was prepared for alpha chains; this beta chain is a stray read, so its frequency means little. In DNA form, the CDR3 reads TGTGCCACCGGGGACGGGGAAGGGGCCAACGTCCTGACTTTC. Its protein product is CATGDGEGANVLTF. The chain combines TRBV24-1 with TRBJ2-6; D could derive from TRBD1 or TRBD2 (5 bases each). Germline CDR1 reads KGHDR; CDR2 reads SFDVKD. Trimming removed 9 bases at V and 4 bases at J, with 12 bases between. CDR3 size: 14 residues.